This T cell receptor (beta chain) emerged from a study of shared clonotypes between healthy human individuals (dated by TCRdb to about 2020). About the full investigation: The cohort comprised a couple of women and a few men aged 18 to 49 years. For each donor, CD4 naive and CD4 memory were each given three plates, CD8 naive was given two plates, and CD8 memory was given one plate. Blood TCR repertoires of about 5 healthy adults were deeply sequenced to estimate repertoire size and the extent of clonotype sharing between individuals. To increase sequencing depth and limit assay-specific biases, different laboratories used diverse techniques to prepare libraries and sequence TCR repertoires. Leukapheresis yielded between about 0.85 and 9 billion PBMCs per donor. What the work shows at the level of the full study, not this receptor alone: Sampling was limited to blood, and TCR repertoires in tissue likely differ from TCR repertoires in blood. Incomplete sequencing was indicated by rarefaction of sorted-subset datasets, despite the large sequencing depth. Across a handful of donors, roughly 5% of naive CD4, approximately 3.6% of naive CD8, 2% to 2.5% of memory CD4, and 0.4% to 0.45% of memory CD8 clonotypes were shared. Naive subsets generally had larger estimated clonotype richness than memory subsets did. Higher generation probabilities were observed for clonotypes shared by all four sorted-subset donors than for non-shared clonotypes. The genetic and exposure-history diversity represented was limited by the small number of donors. Pairwise subsampling indicated that sequencing depth was expected to affect the degree of clonotype sharing among donors.

Worth noting for this clone: It lacks a known antigen. No much larger clone is present one base from it, and per-base qualities are unavailable.

Healthy HIV-negative adults with no recently reported acute infections or vaccinations were included as donors. All donors were Caucasian adults living in Nashville, Tennessee, USA. CD4+ T cells were enriched through magnetic negative selection, after which naive cells were positively selected on CD45RA and the remaining negative fraction served as the memory subset. After blood collection by leukapheresis, PBMCs were isolated using Ficoll-Histopaque density gradient centrifugation and then cryopreserved in the vapor phase of liquid nitrogen. Purity and quantity of every magnetically sorted T cell population were checked by analytical flow cytometry. Genomic DNA was isolated from each sorted fraction and quantified by UV absorbance on a Nanodrop 2000c. V and J are trimmed by 4 bases and 0 bases, and the gene matches miss 2 bases of the junction. According to the germline V gene, CDR1 reads MNHEY and CDR2 reads SVGAGI. The CDR3 runs 14 amino acids, cysteine and phenylalanine included. Only the CDR3 DNA stays, 42 bases, in frame from base 1.

TCR CDR3 regions were amplified from genomic DNA by multiplex PCR using the deep immunoSEQ assay. Genomic DNA extracted from each cell subset was distributed evenly over all wells of several immunoSEQ 96-well plates, and each plate served as one replicate. Each replicate PCR for sorted subsets received 150 to 250 ng genomic DNA, equal to about 30,000 T cell genomes. Purified libraries were measured with a Qubit 3.0 fluorometer, size-checked on a Bioanalyzer 2100, and measured again with the KAPA Library Quantification kit. A separate single-read 150-cycle Illumina NextSeq 550 flow cell was used to sequence each immunoSEQ 96-well plate. For the original study's pipeline: Because only junctional sequences without quality scores were contained in the immunoSEQ output, filtering matching that applied to full-length reads could not be performed. To assign V/J genes and CDR3, sequences were annotated using PyIR, a Python wrapper for IgBLAST v1.9, with IMGT germline references. Reads were filtered out if the reads had weak V/J assignments (E-value above 1e-6), no CDR3, stop codons, out-of-frame junctions, or ambiguous translated residues. V3J clonotypes were defined as sequences sharing the same inferred V gene, J gene, and CDR3 amino acid sequence. Percentage overlap between repertoires was calculated by dividing the number of shared unique clonotypes by the size of the smaller repertoire. RTK rarefaction, the Chao1 estimator, and Recon v2.1 estimates of unobserved clonotypes were used to assess repertoire richness. For all TCRbeta clonotypes obtained by the gDNA method from a handful of donors, generation probabilities were computed with OLGA. The table comes from immuneACCESS by way of TCRdb, which keeps in-frame sequences with V and J called. Part of the clones is missing from these tables; in studies checked, under half for an unresolved V gene and the rest for unknown reasons. V and J calls and clone size are those listed in that table; D and trimming were worked out from the DNA. The sample table contains millions of clones; only one count was recorded for more than 90% of them. The ten largest clones represent about 0.13% of the sample.

The chain joins TRBV6-5 to TRBJ1-1, with 7 junctional bases fitting TRBD1. What was sequenced was naive CD4+ T cells sorted from blood. This specimen's cell subset or site label, per the study, means: CD45RA+ positively selected. The source is a man younger than 35 in good health. The DNA sequence is as follows: TGTGCCAGCAGTTTGGACAGGATGAACACTGAAGCTTTCTTT. This is translated as CASSLDRMNTEAFF.